These 27 T cell receptor beta chains were sequenced from one sample in a study of cytomegalovirus exposure and HLA in healthy donors. Repertoires were generated with immunoSEQ multiplex PCR, while TCRdb's copy carries only in-frame clones and drops some. The repertoire holds approximately 150,000 clones, with roughly 91% as singletons. The sample taken for sequencing was PBMCs. These receptors were taken from a woman between 18 and 30 years old in good health and CMV-seropositive.

The J gene is TRBJ2-7, the V gene TRBV19, with 10 bases matching TRBD1. The CDR3 runs to 14 residues. CDR1 LNHDA and CDR2 SQIVND come from the germline V gene (reference sequence). Trimming removed 3 bases from V and 4 bases from J; junction bases left unmatched: 3. In DNA form, the CDR3 reads TGTGCCAGTAGTATGACAGGGGGCTGGTACGAGCAGTACTTC. Amino acids: CASSMTGGWYEQYF.

The chain links TRBV7-8 to TRBJ2-7; D might be TRBD2 (6 bases). The CDR3 is 13 residues long. The V gene's germline CDR1 is SGHVS and CDR2 FQNEAQ. The V end was cut by 4 bases, the J end by 3 bases, with 10 bases between. The CDR3 nucleotides read TGTGCCAGCAGCTCCGGGACTCTCTACGAGCAGTACTTC. Amino acids: CASSSGTLYEQYF.

CDR3 coding DNA: TGTGCCAGCGGGATTGGCGGGGGGCTTTACGAGCAGTACTTC. Residues: CASGIGGGLYEQYF. The genes are TRBV2 and TRBJ2-7; 8 nucleotides align to TRBD2. Germline trimming cut 8 bases from V and 4 bases from J; bases unmatched to any gene: 10. The length of the CDR3 is 14 residues. Per germline, CDR1 SNHLY and CDR2 FYNNEI.

CDR3 sequence reads: CASSPLQSSGSTDTQYF. In DNA, the CDR3 is TGTGCCAGCTCACCACTCCAATCTAGCGGGAGCACAGATACGCAGTATTTT. The chain couples TRBV18 to TRBJ2-3, with TRBD2 identical over 8 bases. The CDR3 covers 17 residues. The junction had 6 bases not matched to a gene; V was cut back by 1 base and J by 0 bases. Germline CDR1 and CDR2: KGHSH and LQKENI.

The chain couples TRBV10-3 to TRBJ2-2; 15 positions agree with TRBD2. This CDR3 has 19 residues. Germline assignment: CDR1 ENHRY and CDR2 SYGVKD. Trimming took 3 bases from V and 2 from J; bases not matched to a gene: 7. The CDR3 DNA sequence: TGTGCCATCAGTGAACAATGGGGACTAGCGGGAGGAAACACCGGGGAGCTGTTTTTT. This gives the protein CAISEQWGLAGGNTGELFF.

This sequence joins TRBV6-5 and TRBJ2-2; tentatively, D is TRBD1 (6 bases). Per germline, CDR1 MNHEY and CDR2 SVGAGI. Trimming left V 7 bases short and J 1 base short, with 13 bases between. The CDR3 loop spans 15 amino acids. CDR3 nucleotide sequence: TGTGCCAGCACCCGAGACAGGAGGAACACCGGGGAGCTGTTTTTT. It is translated as CASTRDRRNTGELFF.

The V and J genes are TRBV5-8 and TRBJ2-7, with 12 positions matching TRBD1. The V segment lost 4 bases and the J segment 7 bases; nucleotides outside the gene matches: 12. CDR1 and CDR2 from the germline V gene are SGHTS and YDEGEE. CDR3 size: 16 residues. In DNA, the CDR3 is TGTGCCAGCAGCAGTTTTTTGGGACAGGGGGCGGAGGAGCAGTACTTC. It yields the protein CASSSFLGQGAEEQYF.

The chain employs TRBV10-3 and TRBJ2-5; TRBD1 agrees at 8 bases. This CDR3 contains 13 residues. The germline gives CDR1 ENHRY, CDR2 SYGVKD. With 6 bases clipped from V and 5 bases from J, the junction kept 5 bases outside the gene matches. For the CDR3, the DNA is TGTGCCATCAGCGTACAGGGGGATGAGACCCAGTACTTC. Amino acids: CAISVQGDETQYF.

The chain carries TRBV5-1 and TRBJ2-4, with no clear D. Germline V gene sequence: CDR1 SGHRS, CDR2 YFSETQ. Deletions cut 4 bases from V and 1 base from J, with 9 bases between. This CDR3 is 14 amino acids long. CDR3 residues: CASSPLLAKNIQYF. Here the CDR3 DNA reads TGCGCCAGCAGCCCCCTTCTGGCCAAAAACATTCAGTACTTC.

This clone has only one observation. The J gene is TRBJ1-5, the V gene TRBV7-6, with D perhaps matching TRBD1 (6 bases). Germline-derived CDR1 and CDR2 are SGHVS and FNYEAQ. Trimming left V 5 bases short and J 8 bases short, with 13 bases between. CDR3 length equals 13 residues. CDR3 nucleotides: TGTGCCAGCAGCGGGGGCCATGAGGAGCCCCAGCATTTT. Residues: CASSGGHEEPQHF.

The chain couples TRBV5-4 to TRBJ2-6; D is perhaps TRBD2 (6 bases). Trimming cost V 0 bases and J 2 bases, with 9 bases left between them. Germline assignment: CDR1 SGHNT and CDR2 YYREEE (reference sequence). CDR3 length: 16 residues. CDR3 residues: CASSLAGVAGANVLTF. The CDR3 bases are TGTGCCAGCAGCTTGGCGGGAGTCGCTGGGGCCAACGTCCTGACTTTC.

V usage is TRBV13 and J usage is TRBJ2-1, with 9 bases that match TRBD2. The junction had 9 bases not matched to a gene; V was cut back by 5 bases and J by 1 base. The CDR3 loop spans 17 amino acids. CDR1 is PRHDT, CDR2 FYEKMQ, per germline (reference sequence). As DNA, the CDR3 is TGTGCCAGCAGCCCGCCTAGCGGGACCCCTTCCTACAATGAGCAGTTCTTC. It encodes CASSPPSGTPSYNEQFF.

The chain recombines TRBV5-5 with TRBJ2-3; possibly TRBD2 for D (5 bases). With 5 bases removed from V and 6 bases from J, the gap between germline ends came to 13 bases. CDR3 length equals 13 residues. Germline V gives CDR1 SGHKS, CDR2 YYEKEE (reference sequence). In nucleotides, the CDR3 is TGTGCCAGCAGTCCCCGGGGTTCCGATACGCAGTATTTT. It specifies CASSPRGSDTQYF.

This chain joins TRBV2 and TRBJ2-3; TRBD2 aligns across 7 bases. J gave up 0 bases and V 5 bases, and 5 bases lay outside the gene matches. The CDR3 runs to 15 residues. The V gene's germline CDR1 is SNHLY and CDR2 FYNNEI. The CDR3 DNA sequence: TGTGCCAGCAGTTTGACTAGCCGGAGCACAGATACGCAGTATTTT. This sequence encodes CASSLTSRSTDTQYF.

This chain links TRBV7-9 with TRBJ2-7; D possibly corresponds to TRBD2 (5 bases). Trimming pared 4 bases from V and 7 bases from J, leaving 11 bases between. This CDR3 contains 12 residues. Germline V gene data show CDR1 as SEHNR and CDR2 as FQNEAQ (reference sequence). CDR3 sequence: CASSYESGEQYF. CDR3 bases: TGTGCCAGCAGCTACGAATCGGGGGAGCAGTACTTC. Supplemented by reference TRBV7-9 and TRBJ2-7, the full variable domain reads DTGVSQNPRHKITKRGQNVTFRCDPISEHNRLYWYRQTLGQGPEFLTYFQNEAQLEKSRLLSDRFSAERPKGSFSTLEIQRTEQGDSAMYLCASSYESGEQYFGPGTRLTVT.

The chain uses TRBV7-9 and TRBJ1-5; D is undetermined. The CDR3 covers 12 residues. V lost 8 bases and J lost 2, with 7 bases in between. CDR1 is SEHNR, CDR2 FQNEAQ, per germline (reference sequence). The CDR3: CASAVGNQPQHF. The CDR3 nucleotides are TGTGCCAGCGCGGTAGGCAATCAGCCCCAGCATTTT.

The chain recombines TRBV7-9 with TRBJ2-7; possibly TRBD2 for D (5 bases). V was cut by 6 bases and J by 3 bases, with 12 bases left in between. In germline, CDR1 is SEHNR, CDR2 FQNEAQ (reference sequence). CDR3 size: 13 residues. The CDR3 coding sequence is TGTGCCAGCAGTCTGGAGGTCGACTACGAGCAGTACTTC. Amino acid sequence: CASSLEVDYEQYF.

The gene calls are TRBV18 and TRBJ1-5; weak D call: TRBD1 (5 bases). Trimming took off 3 bases at V and 0 bases at J, with 15 bases between the two ends. The CDR3 has 17 residues. Per the germline V gene, CDR1 is KGHSH and CDR2 is LQKENI. CDR3 coding DNA: TGTGCCAGCTCACCGAGGCAGGGTGGAGATAGCAATCAGCCCCAGCATTTT. Translated, it gives CASSPRQGGDSNQPQHF. Filled out from reference TRBV18 and TRBJ1-5, the complete variable domain reads NAGVMQNPRHLVRRRGQEARLRCSPMKGHSHVYWYRQLPEEGLKFMVYLQKENIIDESGMPKERFSAEFPKEGPSILRIQQVVRGDSAAYFCASSPRQGGDSNQPQHFGDGTRLSIL.

The count of this clone is one. CDR3 sequence reads: CSAGTPYEQYF. In DNA form, the CDR3 reads TGCAGTGCCGGGACACCCTACGAGCAGTACTTC. The chain carries TRBV20-1 and TRBJ2-7; TRBD1 might be the D (6 bases). V dropped 6 bases and J dropped 2 bases, with 8 bases sitting between them. The germline gives CDR1 DFQATT, CDR2 SNEGSKA (reference sequence). There are 11 residues in the CDR3.

There are a few counts of this clone. The chain uses TRBV5-4 and TRBJ2-7; D perhaps matches TRBD2 (6 bases). CDR3 length: 13 residues. The V gene lost 4 bases and the J gene lost 3 bases, with 11 bases spanning the gap. Germline CDR1 is SGHNT and CDR2 is YYREEE (reference sequence). In nucleotides, the CDR3 is TGTGCCAGCAGCAGGGACTCCATCTACGAGCAGTACTTC. Its translation: CASSRDSIYEQYF.

V is TRBV21-1 and J is TRBJ1-2; the D segment call TRBD1 is taken from the table without a DNA check. TRBV21-1 is recorded as a pseudogene. CDR3 size: 16 residues. CDR3 DNA: TGTGCCAGCAGCAAAGATACAGGGGCGAGGCTCTATGGCTACACCTTC. It codes for CASSKDTGARLYGYTF.

The V and J genes are TRBV18 and TRBJ2-1, with D possibly TRBD1 on 5 matching bases. Germline V gives CDR1 KGHSH, CDR2 LQKENI. V was pared by 3 bases and J by 0 bases, with 15 bases between. The CDR3 totals 17 residues. The CDR3 here is CASSPILGVGSYNEQFF. The CDR3 DNA reads TGTGCCAGCTCACCGATTCTAGGGGTAGGCTCCTACAATGAGCAGTTCTTC.

This clone was picked up a small number of times. The rearrangement uses TRBV7-9 and TRBJ1-2, with a weak D call TRBD1 (6 bases). Germline lookup yields CDR1 SEHNR and CDR2 FQNEAQ (reference sequence). CDR3 length: 13 amino acids. V gave up 8 bases and J gave up 1 base, with 11 bases separating them. The CDR3 DNA reads TGTGCCAGCGGTCGGACAGTTAACTATGGCTACACCTTC. Its protein is CASGRTVNYGYTF.

The genes are TRBV6-1 and TRBJ2-7, with 7 nucleotides matching TRBD2. Losses at the gene ends were 7 bases for V and 3 bases for J; bases not matched to a gene: 3. The V gene's germline CDR1 is MNHNS and CDR2 SASEGT. The CDR3 extends over 12 amino acids. CDR3 DNA sequence: TGTGCCAGCACGCGGGAGTACTACGAGCAGTACTTC. It specifies CASTREYYEQYF.

The chain recombines TRBV7-6 with TRBJ2-1; D perhaps matches TRBD1 (6 bases). The germline gives CDR1 SGHVS, CDR2 FNYEAQ. The CDR3 has 15 amino acids. V dropped 2 bases and J dropped 2 bases, with 10 bases sitting between them. CDR3 residues: CASSLLQGAYNEQFF. DNA for the CDR3: TGTGCCAGCAGCTTACTACAGGGAGCCTACAATGAGCAGTTCTTC. The full variable domain, completed using reference TRBV7-6 and TRBJ2-1, is GAGVSQSPRYKVTKRGQDVALRCDPISGHVSLYWYRQALGQGPEFLTYFNYEAQQDKSGLPNDRFSAERPEGSISTLTIQRTEQRDSAMYRCASSLLQGAYNEQFFGPGTRLTVL.

This clone was recorded only once. This chain joins TRBV6-1 and TRBJ2-1; 8 nucleotides line up with TRBD1. The V gene end was trimmed by 4 bases and the J gene end by 5 bases; junction bases not matched to a gene: 4. This CDR3 comprises 14 residues. Looked up from germline, CDR1 is MNHNS and CDR2 is SASEGT. CDR3 amino acids: CASSVRTGNNEQFF. The CDR3 DNA is TGTGCCAGCAGTGTACGGACAGGGAACAATGAGCAGTTCTTC.

V gene TRBV19 combines with J gene TRBJ1-5; D possibly corresponds to TRBD1 (6 bases). Germline V CDR1 and CDR2: LNHDA, SQIVND (reference sequence). The CDR3 runs to 16 residues. Trimming removed 5 bases from V and 0 bases from J, with 14 bases in between. The CDR3 bases are TGTGCCAGTAGTCCCGCAGGGGCCTATAGCAATCAGCCCCAGCATTTT. This gives the protein CASSPAGAYSNQPQHF.